This T cell receptor beta chain emerged from a study of cytomegalovirus exposure and HLA in healthy donors. The study, taken as a whole, reports: Some highly shared sequence variants likely arose as a pipeline artifact. Per published accounts, TCR beta sequences correctly predicted the HLA-A and HLA-B alleles of most subjects. Most of the TCR beta V segments (in an earlier analysis) were productive either about 87% or about 30% of the time. Analyses of presence and absence presupposed an approximately uniform sequencing depth across donors.

On this clone itself: The antigen remains undetermined.

Primers for the PCR totalled 60 Vbeta and 13 Jbeta. TCRdb's copy holds only in-frame clones and misses some; the assay was immunoSEQ multiplex PCR. The sample yields 65,000 to 100,000 clones, around 75% seen once. The CDR3 covers 14 residues. V dropped 3 bases and J dropped 3 bases, with 10 bases sitting between them. Germline lookup yields CDR1 ENHRY and CDR2 SYGVKD. Sequencing was carried out using PBMCs. This sequence joins TRBV10-3 and TRBJ2-3; D may be TRBD1 (6 bases). The receptor was derived from a man aged 35 to 55 in good health and CMV-seronegative. The CDR3 reads CAISDIGTTDTQYF. The CDR3, as DNA: TGTGCCATCAGTGACATCGGGACAACAGATACGCAGTATTTT.